This TCR beta chain was observed in a study of blood T cell repertoires in COVID-19. At the level of the study: Material from acute and convalescent COVID-19 was sourced from the United States, Italy and Spain. From T cells, B-cell-depleted T cells, or PBMCs came the material, which was cDNA or gDNA.

Enrolment of Seattle patients took place during active infection, and they were followed longitudinally. Authors' methods: Reference gene primer amplification gave estimated nucleated cell counts. Here immunoSEQ multiplex PCR was the method, and the copy in TCRdb shows in-frame clones only, minus some. The DNA gave D and trimming, while V, J and clone size come from that table. The sample lists about 300,000 clones; 70% to 90% were seen once. This CDR3 is built from 15 residues. V gave up 1 base and J gave up 0 bases, with 7 bases separating them. Germline V CDR1 and CDR2: SEHNR, FQNEAQ (reference sequence).

V usage is TRBV7-9 and J usage is TRBJ2-1; no definite D call. This TCR derives from a woman aged 25 to 39 with COVID-19, enrolled during active disease. Sequences were obtained from peripheral blood. The DNA of the CDR3 is TGTGCCAGCAGCTTAGGTCCGAGCTCCTACAATGAGCAGTTCTTC. It is translated as CASSLGPSSYNEQFF.